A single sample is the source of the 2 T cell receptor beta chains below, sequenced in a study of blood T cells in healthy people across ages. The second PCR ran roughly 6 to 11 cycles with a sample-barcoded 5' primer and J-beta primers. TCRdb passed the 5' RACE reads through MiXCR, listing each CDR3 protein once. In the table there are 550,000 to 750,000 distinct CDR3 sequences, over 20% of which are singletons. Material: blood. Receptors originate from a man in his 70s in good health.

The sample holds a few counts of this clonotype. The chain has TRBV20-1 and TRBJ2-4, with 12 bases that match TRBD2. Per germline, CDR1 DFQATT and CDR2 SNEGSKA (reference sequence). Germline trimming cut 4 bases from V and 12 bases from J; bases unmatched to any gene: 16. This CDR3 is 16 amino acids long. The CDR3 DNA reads TGCAGTGCTATGCCGCTGAAAGGGACTAGCGGGCGGCCTCAGTACTTC. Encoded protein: CSAMPLKGTSGRPQYF.

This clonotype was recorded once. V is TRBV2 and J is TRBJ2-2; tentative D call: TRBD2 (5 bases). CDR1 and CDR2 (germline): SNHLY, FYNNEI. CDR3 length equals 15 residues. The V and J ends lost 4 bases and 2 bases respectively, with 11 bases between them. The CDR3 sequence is CASSVRLANTGELFF. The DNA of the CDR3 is TGTGCCAGCAGTGTTCGGCTAGCTAACACCGGGGAGCTGTTTTTT.